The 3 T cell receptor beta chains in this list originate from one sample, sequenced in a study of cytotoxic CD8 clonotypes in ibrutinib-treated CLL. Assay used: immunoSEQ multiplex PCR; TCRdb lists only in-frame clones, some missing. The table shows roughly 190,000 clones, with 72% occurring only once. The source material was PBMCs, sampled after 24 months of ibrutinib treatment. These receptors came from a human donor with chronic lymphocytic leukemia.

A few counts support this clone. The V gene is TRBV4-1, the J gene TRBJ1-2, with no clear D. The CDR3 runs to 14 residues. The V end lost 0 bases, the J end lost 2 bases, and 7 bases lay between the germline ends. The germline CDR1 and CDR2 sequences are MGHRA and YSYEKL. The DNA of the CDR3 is TGCGCCAGCAGCCAAGATCAGAAAAACTATGGCTACACCTTC. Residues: CASSQDQKNYGYTF.

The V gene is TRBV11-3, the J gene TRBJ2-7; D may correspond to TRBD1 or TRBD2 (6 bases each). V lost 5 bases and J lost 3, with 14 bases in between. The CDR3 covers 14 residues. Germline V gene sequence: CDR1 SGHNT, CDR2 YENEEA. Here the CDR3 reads CASSLGGRDYEQYF. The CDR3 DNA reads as TGTGCCAGCAGCCTGGGGGGCCGGGACTACGAGCAGTACTTC. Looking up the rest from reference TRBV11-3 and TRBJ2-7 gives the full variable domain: EAGVVQSPRYKIIEKKQPVAFWCNPISGHNTLYWYLQNLGQGPELLIRYENEEAVDDSQLPKDRFSAERLKGVDSTLKIQPAELGDSAVYLCASSLGGRDYEQYFGPGTRLTVT.

Here the CDR3 reads CASSRDPTNEKLFF. The CDR3 coding sequence is TGTGCCAGCAGCCGGGACCCGACTAATGAAAAACTGTTTTTT. The chain links TRBV25-1 to TRBJ1-4; maybe TRBD1 (5 bases). This CDR3 comprises 14 residues. Trimming took off 6 bases at V and 2 bases at J, with 10 bases between the two ends. From germline, CDR1 is MGHDK and CDR2 SYGVNS.